The 27 T cell receptor beta chains below all came from one sample that was sequenced in a study of cytomegalovirus exposure and HLA in healthy donors. The primer mix had 60 Vbeta and 13 Jbeta primers. Sequencing used immunoSEQ multiplex PCR; TCRdb keeps in-frame clones, though not all of them. The sample includes roughly 140,000 clones, about three quarters of them seen just once. Sequencing was carried out using PBMCs. These receptors all stem from a man between 18 and 29 years old in good health and CMV-seronegative.

The chain employs TRBV7-2 and TRBJ2-2; 9 bases fit TRBD2. Losses at the gene ends were 4 bases for V and 5 bases for J; bases not matched to a gene: 11. The CDR3 loop spans 17 amino acids. Germline CDR1 reads SGHTA; CDR2 reads FQGNSA. CDR3 region: CASSSTGTSRRTGELFF. Written as DNA, the CDR3 is TGTGCCAGCAGCTCAACCGGGACTAGCCGTCGGACCGGGGAGCTGTTTTTT.

The genes are TRBV7-9 and TRBJ2-7, with a possible D match to TRBD2 (6 bases). The germline gives CDR1 SEHNR, CDR2 FQNEAQ (reference sequence). The V and J ends lost 5 bases and 0 bases respectively, with 8 bases between them. The CDR3 has 13 amino acids. CDR3 sequence: CASSPRGSYEQYF. In DNA, the CDR3 is TGTGCCAGCAGCCCGCGGGGCTCCTACGAGCAGTACTTC.

This clone has only one observation. V and J are TRBV5-1 and TRBJ2-5; D unresolved. Germline lookup yields CDR1 SGHRS and CDR2 YFSETQ. This CDR3 spans 16 amino acids. The germline V and J ends were trimmed by 2 bases and 5 bases, with 19 bases remaining between them. DNA of the CDR3: TGCGCCAGCAGCTTTTGGAGAATCCAGTCGAGGGAGACCCAGTACTTC. This gives the protein CASSFWRIQSRETQYF.

This chain joins TRBV28 and TRBJ1-4, with D possibly being TRBD1 (5 bases). Trimming left V 5 bases short and J 15 bases short, with 22 bases between. Germline CDR1 MDHEN, CDR2 SYDVKM. CDR3 length: 14 amino acids. As DNA, the CDR3 is TGTGCCAGCAGTAGGGGTCTCCCCACGGGAGCGGTGTTTTTT. Its protein product is CASSRGLPTGAVFF.

V gene TRBV6-6 combines with J gene TRBJ1-2; 7 positions agree with TRBD1. The CDR3 has 13 amino acids. Germline loops: CDR1 MNHNY, CDR2 SVGAGI (reference sequence). The V segment lost 1 base and the J segment 10 bases; nucleotides outside the gene matches: 6. In DNA form, the CDR3 reads TGTGCCAGCAGTTACTGGGACAGCAGCCACTACACCTTC. As protein: CASSYWDSSHYTF.

This chain uses TRBV19 with TRBJ2-5, with a possible D match to TRBD2 (5 bases). The CDR3 runs 14 residues. Trimming took off 10 bases at V and 5 bases at J, with 20 bases between the two ends. Germline loops: CDR1 LNHDA, CDR2 SQIVND (reference sequence). CDR3 amino acids: CATSSGTRGETQYF. The CDR3 coding sequence is TGTGCCACCTCGTCCGGCACACGCGGGGAGACCCAGTACTTC.

The gene calls are TRBV27 and TRBJ2-7, with D unresolved. Trimming removed 4 bases from V and 0 bases from J, with 4 bases in between. CDR3 length: 12 amino acids. CDR1 is MNHEY, CDR2 SMNVEV, per germline (reference sequence). CDR3 nucleotide sequence: TGTGCCAGCAGTTCCAACTCCTACGAGCAGTACTTC. Translating gives CASSSNSYEQYF.

The chain combines TRBV6-5 with TRBJ2-7, with 9 bases lining up with TRBD1. The CDR3 totals 14 residues. V gave up 6 bases and J gave up 3 bases; unmatched junction bases: 6. The germline V gene encodes CDR1 MNHEY and CDR2 SVGAGI. CDR3 loop: CASRRTGADYEQYF. For the CDR3, the DNA is TGTGCCAGCAGACGGACAGGGGCCGACTACGAGCAGTACTTC.

The chain combines TRBV28 with TRBJ1-5, with 8 bases matching TRBD1. The CDR3 covers 13 residues. The germline V gene has CDR1 MDHEN and CDR2 SYDVKM. V lost 7 bases and J lost 3; bases outside the gene matches: 2. The CDR3 nucleotides read TGTGCCAGCATGACAGGGGACAATCAGCCCCAGCATTTT. Protein product: CASMTGDNQPQHF.

The chain couples TRBV7-2 to TRBJ2-1, with 14 bases fitting TRBD2. Unmatched junction bases numbered 3, after V lost 5 bases and J lost 6 bases. Germline V CDR1 and CDR2: SGHTA, FQGNSA. CDR3 length: 15 amino acids. This CDR3 reads CASSGGTSGSNEQFF. The DNA for the CDR3 is TGTGCCAGCAGCGGCGGGACTAGCGGGAGCAATGAGCAGTTCTTC.

The chain has TRBV4-3 and TRBJ2-5, with 10 positions matching TRBD1. The J call may be wrong; the DNA end is better matched by TRBJ2-7. The CDR3 is 16 residues long. CDR1 is LGHNA and CDR2 is YSLEER in the germline V gene. The DNA of the CDR3 is TGCGCCAGCAGCCAACGCCCAGACAGGGGGCTCTACGAGCAGTACTTC. Its translation: CASSQRPDRGLYEQYF.

This chain links TRBV5-1 with TRBJ2-7, with 9 bases aligning to TRBD2. CDR3 length: 19 amino acids. J lost 2 bases, V lost 1 base, and 16 bases had no gene match. Per the germline V gene, CDR1 is SGHRS and CDR2 is YFSETQ. In nucleotides, the CDR3 is TGCGCCAGCAGCTTGTCGGAACCAGCCGGGCTAGCGGGGCCCTACGAGCAGTACTTC. As protein: CASSLSEPAGLAGPYEQYF.

CDR3 residues: CASSWVTAGEQYF. The CDR3 nucleotides are TGTGCCAGCAGTTGGGTGACCGCGGGGGAGCAGTACTTC. This sequence joins TRBV11-2 and TRBJ2-7; TRBD2 is a possible D gene (6 bases). Deletions cut 6 bases from V and 7 bases from J, with 16 bases between. Germline CDR1 is SGHAT and CDR2 is FQNNGV. The CDR3 extends over 13 amino acids.

The CDR3 spells CASSLTGPPTGELFF. CDR3 DNA sequence: TGCGCCAGCAGCTTAACAGGGCCGCCCACCGGGGAGCTGTTTTTT. This rearrangement joins TRBV5-1 to TRBJ2-2; the D gene is possibly TRBD1 (6 bases). The CDR3 totals 15 residues. CDR1 SGHRS and CDR2 YFSETQ come from the germline V gene. V gave up 2 bases and J gave up 4 bases, with 12 bases separating them.

The chain combines TRBV7-9 with TRBJ2-7; D uncertain. Germline loops: CDR1 SEHNR, CDR2 FQNEAQ (reference sequence). The CDR3 is 14 residues long. V lost 0 bases and J lost 0, with 6 bases in between. In nucleotides, the CDR3 is TGTGCCAGCAGCTTAGCCTGGAGCTCCTACGAGCAGTACTTC. It codes for CASSLAWSSYEQYF.

This clone has a handful of counts. This rearrangement joins TRBV19 to TRBJ2-4; 9 nucleotides agree with TRBD1. Per the germline V gene, CDR1 is LNHDA and CDR2 is SQIVND (reference sequence). J lost 7 bases, V lost 7 bases, and 8 bases had no gene match. CDR3 length: 14 amino acids. The CDR3 nucleotides are TGTGCCAGTACTAAGACAGGGGGAGGCAACATTCAGTACTTC. Amino acids: CASTKTGGGNIQYF.

The V call is TRBV7-9, the J call TRBJ2-7, with 9 bases matching TRBD2. The CDR3 length is 14 residues. Germline CDR1 SEHNR, CDR2 FQNEAQ (reference sequence). V shed 10 bases, J shed 2 bases, and the junction held 9 bases outside the gene matches. The CDR3 loop is CATQRTSDAYEQYF. The DNA for the CDR3 is TGTGCCACTCAGAGGACTAGCGACGCCTACGAGCAGTACTTC.

The table lists this clone with a few counts. The chain joins TRBV13 to TRBJ1-1; the D is unclear. The CDR3 has 12 amino acids. With 3 bases removed from V and 5 bases from J, the gap between germline ends came to 7 bases. Per the germline V gene, CDR1 is PRHDT and CDR2 is FYEKMQ (reference sequence). The CDR3 here is CASSFMRTEAFF. The DNA for the CDR3 is TGTGCCAGCAGCTTTATGAGGACTGAAGCTTTCTTT.

CDR3 residues: CASSAGDRDYGYTF. In DNA form, the CDR3 reads TGTGCCAGCAGTGCCGGAGACAGGGACTATGGCTACACCTTC. V gene TRBV28 combines with J gene TRBJ1-2; 7 bases align to TRBD1. Germline assignment: CDR1 MDHEN and CDR2 SYDVKM. CDR3 length: 14 amino acids. V gave up 5 bases and J gave up 3 bases; unmatched junction bases: 6.

The J gene is TRBJ2-1, the V gene TRBV30, with TRBD2 identical over 9 bases. This CDR3 is built from 14 residues. J was trimmed by 3 bases and V by 4 bases; bases with no gene match: 4. Germline CDR1 GTSNPN, CDR2 SVGIG (reference sequence). The CDR3 loop is CAWTSRGGYNEQFF. The CDR3 DNA follows: TGTGCCTGGACATCGCGGGGGGGCTACAATGAGCAGTTCTTC.

Only one count was recorded for this clone. The chain couples TRBV5-4 to TRBJ2-2; D gene unclear. V lost 4 bases and J lost 2, with 6 bases in between. The CDR3 has 13 amino acids. Germline lookup yields CDR1 SGHNT and CDR2 YYREEE (reference sequence). The DNA for the CDR3 is TGTGCCAGCAGCGGCGGAAACACCGGGGAGCTGTTTTTT. Translation: CASSGGNTGELFF.

The genes are TRBV7-9 and TRBJ2-6; D is possibly TRBD2 (6 bases). The ends were cut back, 2 bases at V and 4 bases at J, with 21 bases in the middle. CDR1 is SEHNR and CDR2 is FQNEAQ in the germline V gene (reference sequence). The CDR3 length is 19 residues. For the CDR3, the DNA is TGTGCCAGCAGCTTACTTGGGGCGGTCTCGGGGGACGGGGCCAACGTCCTGACTTTC. As protein: CASSLLGAVSGDGANVLTF.

The chain uses TRBV7-9 and TRBJ2-5, with D maybe TRBD2 (5 bases). Per the germline V gene, CDR1 is SEHNR and CDR2 is FQNEAQ (reference sequence). V was cut by 1 base and J by 2 bases, with 11 bases left in between. The CDR3 contains 15 residues. In DNA, the CDR3 is TGTGCCAGCAGCTTAGGTCCCCGAGGGCAAGAGACCCAGTACTTC. Its protein is CASSLGPRGQETQYF.

V and J are TRBV6-6 and TRBJ1-4; 7 nucleotides match TRBD1. The CDR3 totals 16 residues. Trimming removed 6 bases from V and 7 bases from J; junction bases left unmatched: 14. The V gene's germline CDR1 is MNHNY and CDR2 SVGAGI (reference sequence). The CDR3 DNA sequence: TGTGCCAGCAGCCCCGGGACAGACACTCAAGGTGAAAAACTGTTTTTT. Translated, it gives CASSPGTDTQGEKLFF.

This clone was counted a single time. The gene calls are TRBV28 and TRBJ2-5, with 15 nucleotides matching TRBD2. V lost 6 bases, J lost 5 bases, and 7 bases stayed unmatched. The germline CDR1 and CDR2 sequences are MDHEN and SYDVKM. The CDR3 is 16 residues long. This CDR3 reads CASRLGLAGGVETQYF. The CDR3 DNA follows: TGTGCCAGCAGACTGGGACTAGCGGGAGGTGTGGAGACCCAGTACTTC.

The rearrangement uses TRBV5-6 and TRBJ2-1, with 8 positions matching TRBD2. The germline V gene has CDR1 SGHDT and CDR2 YYEEEE. The CDR3 spans 15 residues. V trimming: 1 base; J trimming: 5 bases; junction bases outside the gene matches: 5. The CDR3, as DNA: TGTGCCAGCAGCTTGAGCGGGAGTGCGAACAATGAGCAGTTCTTC. It specifies CASSLSGSANNEQFF. Full variable domain (outside the CDR3, taken from reference TRBV5-6 and TRBJ2-1): DAGVTQSPTHLIKTRGQQVTLRCSPKSGHDTVSWYQQALGQGPQFIFQYYEEEERQRGNFPDRFSGHQFPNYSSELNVNALLLGDSALYLCASSLSGSANNEQFFGPGTRLTVL.

This clone was seen many times. The chain is built from TRBV5-1 and TRBJ1-2; D gene ambiguous. Germline V lookup: CDR1 SGHRS, CDR2 YFSETQ. The CDR3 extends over 12 amino acids. Trimming removed 4 bases from V and 5 bases from J, with 9 bases in between. The CDR3 protein is CASSPGEYGYTF. CDR3 in DNA: TGCGCCAGCAGCCCCGGGGAGTATGGCTACACCTTC. The whole variable domain, filled in from reference TRBV5-1 and TRBJ1-2, reads KAGVTQTPRYLIKTRGQQVTLSCSPISGHRSVSWYQQTPGQGLQFLFEYFSETQRNKGNFPGRFSGRQFSNSRSEMNVSTLELGDSALYLCASSPGEYGYTFGSGTRLTVV.